This T cell receptor beta chain stems from a study of CD4+ T cells in melanoma (dated by TCRdb to 2021 to 2024). Some background on the complete study: Neoantigen-specific CD4+ T cells in human melanoma were investigated in the study.

What the study reported, not specific to this receptor: Neoantigen-specific CD4+ T cells in melanoma were reported to show diverse differentiation states. Neoantigen-specific CD4+ T cells were reported to be correlated with the function of CD8+ T cells, macrophages and B cells.

The donors were melanoma patients. The germline V gene provides CDR1 SGHDT and CDR2 YYEEEE. V gives up 6 bases and J gives up 3 bases, and the segment between their germline ends measures 6 bases. Reading from cysteine to phenylalanine, the CDR3 counts 11 amino acids. The only DNA kept is the CDR3, 33 bases in frame from the first base. Points on this clone: Its antigen has not been determined. Within one base of it there is no much larger clone, and no base qualities were kept.

To prepare the library, the immunoSEQ multiplex PCR assay was applied. In TCRdb, the immuneACCESS table is reduced to in-frame sequences with V and J assigned. These tables do not hold every clone; where another copy was compared, an unresolved V gene accounts for under half, and the others remain unexplained. This sample has some 47,000 clones in its table, and roughly nine tenths of those were observed once. The ten most abundant clones make up roughly 12% of the sample. The V and J genes are TRBV5-6 and TRBJ1-2, with the D gene not clear enough to name. This TCR was sampled from a human donor with melanoma. Sequencing was performed on peripheral blood. In nucleotides, the sequence is TGTGCCAGCAATAGCTACTATGGCTACACCTTC. This codes for CASNSYYGYTF.